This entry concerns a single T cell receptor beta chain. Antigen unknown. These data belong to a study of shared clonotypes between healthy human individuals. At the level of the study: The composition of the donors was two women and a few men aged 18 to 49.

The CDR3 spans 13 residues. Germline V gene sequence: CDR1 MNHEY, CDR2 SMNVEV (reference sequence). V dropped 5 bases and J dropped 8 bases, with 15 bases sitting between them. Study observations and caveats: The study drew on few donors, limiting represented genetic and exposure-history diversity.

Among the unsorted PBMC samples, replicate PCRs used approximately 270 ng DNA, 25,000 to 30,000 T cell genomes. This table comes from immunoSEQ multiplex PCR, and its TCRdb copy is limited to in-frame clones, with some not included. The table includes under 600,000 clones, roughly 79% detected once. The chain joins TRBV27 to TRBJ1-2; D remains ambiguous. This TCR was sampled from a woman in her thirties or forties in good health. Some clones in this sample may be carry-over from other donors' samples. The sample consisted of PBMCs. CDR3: CASSPFMTWGYTF. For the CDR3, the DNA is TGTGCCAGCAGTCCCTTTATGACCTGGGGCTACACCTTC.